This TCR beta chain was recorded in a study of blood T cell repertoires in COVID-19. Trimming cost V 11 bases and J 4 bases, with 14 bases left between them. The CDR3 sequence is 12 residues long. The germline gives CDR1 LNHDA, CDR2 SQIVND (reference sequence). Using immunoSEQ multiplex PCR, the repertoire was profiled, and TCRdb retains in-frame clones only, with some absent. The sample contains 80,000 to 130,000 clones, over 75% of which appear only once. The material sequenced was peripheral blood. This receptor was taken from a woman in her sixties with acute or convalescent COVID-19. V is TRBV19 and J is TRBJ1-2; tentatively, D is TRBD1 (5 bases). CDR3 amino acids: CASAGGPYGYTF. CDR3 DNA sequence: TGTGCCTCCGCGGGGGGTCCCTATGGCTACACCTTC.